This TCR beta chain originates from a study of blood T cells in healthy people across ages. A sample-barcoded 5' primer and a J-beta primer mix were used in a second PCR of roughly 7 to 11 cycles. Template switching added a 12-random-nucleotide identifier to every cDNA molecule. From the 5' RACE reads, TCRdb called clonotypes with MiXCR, one entry per CDR3 protein. This sample has about 1.5 million distinct CDR3 sequences; about 42% occur once, and the top ten carry roughly 3.7%. The V end lost 3 bases, the J end lost 8 bases, and 23 bases lay between the germline ends. This CDR3 region has 17 residues. Per germline, CDR1 LGHNA and CDR2 YSLEER. Notes on the study in general: A strong correlation between TCR beta diversity and naive T cell percentage was seen. TCR beta diversity, measured per million T cells, fell in a roughly linear way with age.

A note on this clonotype: Its cognate antigen is unknown.

The TCR was taken from a woman aged 18-29 years in good health. Source material: blood. The V gene is TRBV4-3, the J gene TRBJ2-1; D is undetermined. This CDR3 reads CASSQIPSGVTLHEQFF. DNA for the CDR3: TGCGCCAGCAGCCAGATTCCATCCGGTGTGACACTGCATGAGCAGTTCTTC.